These T cell receptor beta chains were read from a single sample in a study of control samples from healthy donors and cancer patients. The assay was immunoSEQ multiplex PCR, and TCRdb's table has in-frame clones only and misses some. Of 90,000 to 150,000 clones listed, more than 70% were seen once; the top ten hold roughly 40%. The sequenced sample consisted of blood. The receptors were gathered from a man aged 50 or older in good health. The CDR3 runs from the conserved cysteine through the conserved F or W. Each record gives: J gene, V gene, D gene, clone size, CDR3 DNA, CDR3 protein. D genes are given only for firm matches. Clone size is given for some rows only: seen once, a few or many times, or a class if the clone is expanded.

TRBJ2-5,TRBV2,-,-,TGTGCCAGCAGTGAAAACTGGGGGCGTGGAGAGACCCAGTACTTC,CASSENWGRGETQYF
TRBJ2-3,TRBV5-4,TRBD2,once,TGTGCCAGCAGCGCCGGGACTAGCGGTGACCCAGATACGCAGTATTTT,CASSAGTSGDPDTQYF
TRBJ1-4,TRBV5-1,-,-,TGCGCCAGCAGCAGGCAGGATAATGAAAAACTGTTTTTT,CASSRQDNEKLFF
TRBJ2-3,TRBV3-1/TRBV3-2,-,-,TGTGCCAGCAGCCAACTTCGGACAAGCACAGATACGCAGTATTTT,CASSQLRTSTDTQYF
TRBJ2-7,TRBV5-5,-,once,TGTGCCAGCAGCTTGGCCCAAGACACCAACTACGAGCAGTACTTC,CASSLAQDTNYEQYF
TRBJ1-1,TRBV6-5,-,-,TGTGCCAGCAGTTACTCAAGGGGATATGAAGCTTTCTTT,CASSYSRGYEAFF
TRBJ2-1,TRBV6-5,-,-,TGTGCCAGCAGTTTGTCCGGATACAATGAGCAGTTCTTC,CASSLSGYNEQFF
TRBJ2-7,TRBV6-5,-,-,TGTGCCAGCAGTCCTAGGGTCTCCTACGAGCAGTACTTC,CASSPRVSYEQYF
TRBJ1-2,TRBV19,TRBD1,-,TGTGCCAGTAGCCCACGAGGGACAGGGCTGGCATCGAGTGGCTACACCTTC,CASSPRGTGLASSGYTF
TRBJ2-1,TRBV30,-,-,TGTGCCTGGACAGGGAACAATGAGCAGTTCTTC,CAWTGNNEQFF
TRBJ2-2,TRBV7-8,-,-,TGTGCCAGCAGCATATGGGGGACACGCACCGGGGAGCTGTTTTTT,CASSIWGTRTGELFF
TRBJ2-7,TRBV10-2,-,-,TGCGCCAGCAGGCAGGGCCACGAGCAGTACTTC,CASRQGHEQYF
TRBJ1-1,TRBV29-1,-,-,TGCAGCGTTGGGGCGTCGGGCACTGAAGCTTTCTTT,CSVGASGTEAFF
TRBJ2-1,TRBV7-7,-,-,TGTGCCAGCAGCTCAGGGGGGGCAGTAGCCGTCGAGCAGTTCTTC,CASSSGGAVAVEQFF
TRBJ2-1,TRBV15,-,-,TGTGCCACCAGCAGAGATCGGGGGCCCAACAATGAGCAGTTCTTC,CATSRDRGPNNEQFF
TRBJ1-2,TRBV5-1,TRBD1,-,TGCGCCAGCAGCTTGAGGTCCGGGACAGGGGTCGGCTACACCTTC,CASSLRSGTGVGYTF
TRBJ1-1,TRBV29-1,-,-,TGCAGCGTGGCCGGGTCCACTGAAGCTTTCTTT,CSVAGSTEAFF
TRBJ2-5,TRBV3-1/TRBV3-2,-,-,TGTGCCAGCAGCCAAGAGGGCCTAGCTGGTGAGACCCAGTACTTC,CASSQEGLAGETQYF
TRBJ1-5,TRBV5-1,TRBD1,-,TGCGCCAGCAGCTTGACAGGGGACGGTCAGCCCCAGCATTTT,CASSLTGDGQPQHF
TRBJ2-5,TRBV7-2,TRBD1,-,TGTGCCAGCAGCTTTGGGGGACAGGGGACCGAGACCCAGTACTTC,CASSFGGQGTETQYF
TRBJ2-3,TRBV27,TRBD2,-,TGTGCCAGCAGCCCTAATAGCGGGGGGACGCAGTATTTT,CASSPNSGGTQYF
TRBJ1-4,TRBV3-1/TRBV3-2,-,-,TGTGCCAGCAGCCAATTGGAAGCGCCAGGAGAAAAACTGTTTTTT,CASSQLEAPGEKLFF
TRBJ1-1,TRBV9,TRBD1,-,TGTGCCAGCAGCGTACGTGGACAGGGGCAAGCTTTCTTT,CASSVRGQGQAFF
TRBJ1-6,TRBV5-6,-,-,TGTGCCAGCAGCTTGGAAGAGGGGGTAGGTTCACCCCTCCACTTT,CASSLEEGVGSPLHF
TRBJ1-1,TRBV18,TRBD1,-,TGTGCCAGCTCACCCCGGGACAGGGGGGACACTGAAGCTTTCTTT,CASSPRDRGDTEAFF
TRBJ2-2,TRBV4-3,-,-,TGCGCCAGCAGCCAAGAACGGCATAACACCGGGGAGCTGTTTTTT,CASSQERHNTGELFF
TRBJ2-7,TRBV27,-,-,TGTGCCAGCAGTTTATCCGGGGTATACGAGCAGTACTTC,CASSLSGVYEQYF
TRBJ2-7,TRBV19,-,-,TGTGCCAGTAGTCCCGGGACGGGGGCCTACGAGCAGTACTTC,CASSPGTGAYEQYF
TRBJ2-3,TRBV6-5,-,-,TGTGCCAGCAGTATCGACAGTTGGGTCACAGATACGCAGTATTTT,CASSIDSWVTDTQYF
TRBJ2-2,TRBV6-5,-,-,TGTGCCAGCAGTTACTTCAACCGGGGTCGGGAGCTGTTTTTT,CASSYFNRGRELFF
TRBJ2-7,TRBV11-2,TRBD1,-,TGTGCCAGCAGCTCGACAGGGGGGACCTACGAGCAGTACTTC,CASSSTGGTYEQYF
TRBJ1-2,TRBV30,-,-,TGTGCCTGGACAGAGAATTACTATGGCTACACCTTC,CAWTENYYGYTF
TRBJ2-7,TRBV18,-,-,TGTGCCAGCTCACCGGCCGGGACTTGGGAGCAGTACTTC,CASSPAGTWEQYF
TRBJ1-4,TRBV6-4,TRBD1,-,TGTGCCACCCAAGAGACAGGGATTAATGAAAAACTGTTTTTT,CATQETGINEKLFF
TRBJ2-7,TRBV4-1,-,-,TGCGCCAGCAGCCACCTTGCAGACTACGAGCAGTACTTC,CASSHLADYEQYF
TRBJ1-6,TRBV9,-,-,TGTGCCAGCAGCGAGGAGGGCCGGGCTTCACCCCTCCACTTT,CASSEEGRASPLHF
TRBJ1-1,TRBV18,TRBD1,-,TGTGCCAGCTCGGTGGGACAGGGAAACACTGAAGCTTTCTTT,CASSVGQGNTEAFF
TRBJ2-2,TRBV6-2/TRBV6-3,TRBD2,-,TGTGCCAGCAGTTATTATCCTAGCGGGGGTACGAACACCGGGGAGCTGTTTTTT,CASSYYPSGGTNTGELFF
TRBJ2-5,TRBV29-1,TRBD2,-,TGCAGCGTTGCAATCGGGGGGGCCCAAGAGACCCAGTACTTC,CSVAIGGAQETQYF
TRBJ2-5,TRBV5-8,TRBD2,-,TGTGCCAGCAGCCGCGGGACTAGCGGGGGGGTAGAGACCCAGTACTTC,CASSRGTSGGVETQYF
TRBJ2-2,TRBV10-3,-,-,TGTGCCATCAGTGAGGCGGGGAAGAACACCGGGGAGCTGTTTTTT,CAISEAGKNTGELFF
TRBJ2-4,TRBV19,-,-,TGTGCCAGTAGTATAGATTCACGGACACTAGCCAAAAACATTCAGTACTTC,CASSIDSRTLAKNIQYF
TRBJ2-2,TRBV30,TRBD1,once,TGTGCCTGGAGTAAGGGGGCGGCCGGGGAGCTGTTTTTT,CAWSKGAAGELFF
TRBJ1-1,TRBV4-3,TRBD1,-,TGCGCCAGCAGCCAAGCGGACAGGGTCACTGAAGCTTTCTTT,CASSQADRVTEAFF
TRBJ1-2,TRBV11-2,-,-,TGTGCCAGCCGGGCGGCGGCTGGCTACACCTTC,CASRAAAGYTF
TRBJ2-5,TRBV6-6,TRBD2,-,TGTGCCAGCAGTTACTCTCGGGGGGGCTATGAGACCCAGTACTTC,CASSYSRGGYETQYF
TRBJ2-1,TRBV3-1/TRBV3-2,-,-,TGTGCCAGCAGCCAAGCTCTCAGGGCTACCTACAATGAGCAGTTCTTC,CASSQALRATYNEQFF
TRBJ2-1,TRBV7-9,TRBD2,-,TGTGCCAGCAGCCATAGCGGGGGGGCCAATGAGCAGTTCTTC,CASSHSGGANEQFF
TRBJ1-5,TRBV3-1/TRBV3-2,TRBD1,few,TGTGCCAGCAGCTTATCAGGGGGCTCCAATCAGCCCCAGCATTTT,CASSLSGGSNQPQHF
TRBJ1-1,TRBV30,-,-,TGTGCCTGGGTCAGGATGGGGAACACTGAAGCTTTCTTT,CAWVRMGNTEAFF
TRBJ1-5,TRBV19,-,-,TGTGCCAGTAGTATCGTGGGGGGGGCCTTTAGCAATCAGCCCCAGCATTTT,CASSIVGGAFSNQPQHF
TRBJ2-2,TRBV11-2,TRBD2,-,TGTGCCAGCAGCTTAGGCGGGGGGGGCACCGGGGAGCTGTTTTTT,CASSLGGGGTGELFF
TRBJ1-2,TRBV18,-,-,TGTGCCAGCTCACCCAGCAATGACTATGGCTACACCTTC,CASSPSNDYGYTF
TRBJ2-7,TRBV19,TRBD2,-,TGTGCCAGTAGTCCCTCCCCCGGGACTAACTCCTACGAGCAGTACTTC,CASSPSPGTNSYEQYF
TRBJ1-3,TRBV4-2,-,-,TGTGCCAGCAGCCGCCCGGACCGGGGAAACACCATATATTTT,CASSRPDRGNTIYF